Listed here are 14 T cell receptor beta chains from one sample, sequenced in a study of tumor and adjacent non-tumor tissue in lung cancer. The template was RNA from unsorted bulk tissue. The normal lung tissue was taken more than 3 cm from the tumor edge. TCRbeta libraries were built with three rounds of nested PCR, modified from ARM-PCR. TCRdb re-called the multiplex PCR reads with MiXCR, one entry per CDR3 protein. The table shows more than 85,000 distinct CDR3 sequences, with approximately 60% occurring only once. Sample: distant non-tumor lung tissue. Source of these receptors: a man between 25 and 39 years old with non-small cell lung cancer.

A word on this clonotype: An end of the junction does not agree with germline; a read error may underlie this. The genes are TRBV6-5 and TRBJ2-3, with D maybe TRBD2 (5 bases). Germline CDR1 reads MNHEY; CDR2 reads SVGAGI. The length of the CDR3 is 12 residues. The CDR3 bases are TGTACCAGCAGTTACTCGGGAAATACGCAGTATTTT. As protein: CTSSYSGNTQYF.

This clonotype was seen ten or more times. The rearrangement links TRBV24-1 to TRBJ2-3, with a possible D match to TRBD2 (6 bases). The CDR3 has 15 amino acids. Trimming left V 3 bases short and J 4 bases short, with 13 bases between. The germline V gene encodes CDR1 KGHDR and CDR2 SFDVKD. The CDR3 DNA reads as TGTGCCACCAGTGATCGGAACGGGGAGGCAGATACGCAGTATTTT. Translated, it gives CATSDRNGEADTQYF.

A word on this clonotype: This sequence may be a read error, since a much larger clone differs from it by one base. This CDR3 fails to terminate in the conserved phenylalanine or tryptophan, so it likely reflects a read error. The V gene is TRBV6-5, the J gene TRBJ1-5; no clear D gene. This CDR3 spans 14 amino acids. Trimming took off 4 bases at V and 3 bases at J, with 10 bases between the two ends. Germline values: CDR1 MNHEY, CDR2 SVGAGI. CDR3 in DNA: TGTGCCAGCAGTTCCCCTAGGGACAATCAGCCCCAGCATTCT. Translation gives CASSSPRDNQPQHS.

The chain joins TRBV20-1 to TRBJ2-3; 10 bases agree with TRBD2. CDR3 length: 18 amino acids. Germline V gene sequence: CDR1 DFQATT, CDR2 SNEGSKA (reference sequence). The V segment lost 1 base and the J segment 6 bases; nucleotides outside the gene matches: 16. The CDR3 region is CSARALRIAGGGMDTQYF. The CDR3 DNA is TGCAGTGCTAGAGCCCTCCGGATAGCGGGAGGCGGGATGGATACGCAGTATTTT.

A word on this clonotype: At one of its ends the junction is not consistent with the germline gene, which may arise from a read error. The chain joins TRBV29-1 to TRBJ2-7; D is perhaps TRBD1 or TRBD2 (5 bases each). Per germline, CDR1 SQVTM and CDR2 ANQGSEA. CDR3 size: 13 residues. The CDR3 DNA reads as TGTAGCGTTGATGGGGACGGGACCTACGAACAGTACTTC. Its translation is CSVDGDGTYEQYF.

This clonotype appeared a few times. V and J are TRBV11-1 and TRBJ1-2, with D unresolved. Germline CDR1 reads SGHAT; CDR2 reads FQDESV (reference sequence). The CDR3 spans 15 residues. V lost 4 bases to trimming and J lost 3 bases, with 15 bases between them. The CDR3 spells CASSSILQKDYGYTF. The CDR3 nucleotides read TGTGCCAGCAGCTCGATACTTCAAAAGGACTATGGCTACACCTTC.

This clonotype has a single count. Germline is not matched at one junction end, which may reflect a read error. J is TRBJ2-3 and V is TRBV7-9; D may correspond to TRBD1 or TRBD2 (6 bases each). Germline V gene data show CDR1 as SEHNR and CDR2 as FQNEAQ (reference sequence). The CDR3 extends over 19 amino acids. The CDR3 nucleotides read TGTGCCAGCAGCTTAGACTTGTCCTGGGGCAGGGGAGGCACAGATACGCTGTATTTT. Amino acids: CASSLDLSWGRGGTDTLYF.

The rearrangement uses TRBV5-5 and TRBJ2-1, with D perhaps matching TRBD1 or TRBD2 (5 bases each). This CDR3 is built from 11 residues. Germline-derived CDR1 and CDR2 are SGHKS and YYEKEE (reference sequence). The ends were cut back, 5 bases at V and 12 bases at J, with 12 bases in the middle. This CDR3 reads CASRSDGGQFF. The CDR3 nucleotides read TGTGCCAGCAGATCGGATGGGGGGCAGTTCTTC.

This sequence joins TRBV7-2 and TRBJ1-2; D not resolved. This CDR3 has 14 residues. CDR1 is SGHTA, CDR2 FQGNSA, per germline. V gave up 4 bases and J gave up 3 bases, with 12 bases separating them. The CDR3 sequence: CASSSIGIDYGYTF. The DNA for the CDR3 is TGTGCCAGCAGCTCCATCGGAATAGACTATGGCTACACCTTC.

The CDR3 here is CASSQDLQGVRRGTEAFF. The CDR3 DNA is TGCGCCAGCAGCCAAGACCTCCAGGGGGTTAGGAGGGGAACTGAAGCTTTCTTT. The V gene is TRBV4-3, the J gene TRBJ1-1; 7 bases are a match to TRBD1. Trimming cost V 0 bases and J 5 bases; bases outside gene matches: 15. Germline CDR1 is LGHNA and CDR2 is YSLEER. This CDR3 has 18 residues.

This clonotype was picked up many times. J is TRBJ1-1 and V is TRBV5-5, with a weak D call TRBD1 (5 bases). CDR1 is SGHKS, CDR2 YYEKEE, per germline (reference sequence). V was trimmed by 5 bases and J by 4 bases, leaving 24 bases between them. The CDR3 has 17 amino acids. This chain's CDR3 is CASSRDEYSYLRTEAFF. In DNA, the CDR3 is TGTGCCAGCAGTCGGGACGAGTACTCCTACCTGCGCACTGAAGCTTTCTTT.

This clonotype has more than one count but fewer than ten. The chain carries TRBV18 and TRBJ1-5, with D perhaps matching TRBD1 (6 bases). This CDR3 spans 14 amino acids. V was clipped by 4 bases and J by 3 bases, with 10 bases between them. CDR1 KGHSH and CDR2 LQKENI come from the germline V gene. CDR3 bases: TGTGCCAGCTCACTGGGGGACACCAATCAGCCCCAGCATTTT. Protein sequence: CASSLGDTNQPQHF.

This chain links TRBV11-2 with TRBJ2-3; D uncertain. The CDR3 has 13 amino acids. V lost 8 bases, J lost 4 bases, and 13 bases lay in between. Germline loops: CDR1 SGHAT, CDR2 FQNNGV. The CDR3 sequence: CASGLLWSDTQYF. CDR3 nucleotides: TGTGCCAGCGGCCTCCTCTGGTCAGATACGCAGTATTTT.

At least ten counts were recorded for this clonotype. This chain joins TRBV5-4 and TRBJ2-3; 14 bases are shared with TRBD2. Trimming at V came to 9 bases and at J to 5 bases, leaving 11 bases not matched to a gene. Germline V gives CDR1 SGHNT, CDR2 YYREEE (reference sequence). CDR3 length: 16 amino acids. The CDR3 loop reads CATKWGLAGAIDTQYF. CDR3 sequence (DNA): TGTGCCACCAAATGGGGACTAGCGGGAGCAATAGATACGCAGTATTTT.